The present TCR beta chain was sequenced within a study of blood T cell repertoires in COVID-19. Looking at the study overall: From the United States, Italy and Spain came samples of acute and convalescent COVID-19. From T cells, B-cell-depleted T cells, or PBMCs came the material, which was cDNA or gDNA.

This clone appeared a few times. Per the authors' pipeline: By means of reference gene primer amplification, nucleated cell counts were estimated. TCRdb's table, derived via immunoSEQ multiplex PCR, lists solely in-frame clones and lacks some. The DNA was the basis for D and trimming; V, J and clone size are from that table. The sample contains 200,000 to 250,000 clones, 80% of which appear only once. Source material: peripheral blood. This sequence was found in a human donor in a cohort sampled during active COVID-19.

The CDR3 sequence: CAWNEGESQPQHF. Written as DNA, the CDR3 is TGTGCCTGGAATGAGGGAGAGAGTCAGCCCCAGCATTTT. The chain joins TRBV30 to TRBJ1-5; D remains ambiguous. The V and J ends lost 4 bases and 6 bases respectively, with 13 bases between them. Germline V CDR1 and CDR2: GTSNPN, SVGIG (reference sequence). CDR3 length equals 13 residues.